Listed below are T cell receptor beta chains from one sample, sequenced in a study of T cell clonotyping in hematopoietic cell transplantation. Sequencing used immunoSEQ multiplex PCR; TCRdb keeps in-frame clones, though not all of them. The repertoire includes roughly 8,000 clones, about four fifths of them detected once, and approximately 4.8% sits in the top ten. The sample here was peripheral blood mononuclear cells, taken 180 days after allogeneic stem cell transplant. These receptors all come from a female patient aged 45-60 years who had an allogeneic stem cell transplant from an unrelated donor, so the T cells may come from the graft donor. Some clones in this sample may be carry-over from other donors' samples. CDR3s include the opening cysteine and the closing phenylalanine or tryptophan. A D gene is named only where the DNA matches it firmly. For some rows the clone size is stated as once, few or many, or as a class when expanded; others skip it.

clone size	D gene	J gene	V gene	CDR3 DNA	CDR3 protein
once	NA	TRBJ1-1	TRBV18	TGTGCCAGCTCACCACTGGCGGTCACGACTGAAGCTTTCTTT	CASSPLAVTTEAFF
NA	NA	TRBJ1-2	TRBV25-1	TGTGCCAGCAGTACTACTCCAAAACCGGGACGCCAGCTCAGGGGCTACACCTTC	CASSTTPKPGRQLRGYTF
NA	NA	TRBJ2-2	TRBV4-1	TGCGCCAGCAGCCAAGTCAACACGAACACCGGGGAGCTGTTTTTT	CASSQVNTNTGELFF
NA	NA	TRBJ1-5	TRBV7-9	TGTGCCAGCAGCCCCATATATAGCAATCAGCCCCAGCATTTT	CASSPIYSNQPQHF
NA	TRBD1	TRBJ2-7	TRBV27	TGTGCCAGCAGTTTAAGCTCGGACAGGGGCCACGAGCAGTACTTC	CASSLSSDRGHEQYF
NA	NA	TRBJ2-7	TRBV10-3	TGTGCCATCAGGAGTGTCTACGAGCAGTACTTC	CAIRSVYEQYF
NA	NA	TRBJ2-7	TRBV10-1	TGCGCCAGCAGTGAGCCCGAAAACGAGCAGTACTTC	CASSEPENEQYF
NA	TRBD1	TRBJ2-3	TRBV4-3	TGCGCCAGCAGCCCGGGACAGTTAACAGATACGCAGTATTTT	CASSPGQLTDTQYF
NA	TRBD1	TRBJ2-7	TRBV5-1	TGCGCCAGCAGAGGGACGGGGACAGGGGGGGGCGAGCAGTACTTC	CASRGTGTGGGEQYF
NA	NA	TRBJ1-2	TRBV29-1	TGCAGCGTTGCCGGGACTGGAGGCTACACCTTC	CSVAGTGGYTF
NA	NA	TRBJ2-7	TRBV6-1	TGTGCCAGCAGTGGCCCCCCGCGATCATTCGAGCAGTACTTC	CASSGPPRSFEQYF
NA	NA	TRBJ2-1	TRBV6-6	TGTGCCAGCAGTTCTAAGAACAGTAATTTCTTC	CASSSKNSNFF
NA	NA	TRBJ1-5	TRBV29-1	TGCAGCGTTGCAGGGCTGAATCAGCCCCAGCATTTT	CSVAGLNQPQHF
NA	TRBD1	TRBJ2-7	TRBV29-1	TGCAGCGTTGGGGACAGAAGATCCTACGAGCAGTACTTC	CSVGDRRSYEQYF
NA	NA	TRBJ2-3	TRBV5-6	TGTGCCAGCAGCTTGGCCGCAGGGAAAGTTCAGTATTTT	CASSLAAGKVQYF
once	NA	TRBJ1-1	TRBV19	TGTGCCAGTAGTTCGGCCGGGGGGGCGGAGACTGAAGCTTTCTTT	CASSSAGGAETEAFF
NA	TRBD1	TRBJ1-6	TRBV5-6	TGTGCCAGCAGCGGGGGGACAGGGGGCGCGGATTCACCCCTCCACTTT	CASSGGTGGADSPLHF
once	NA	TRBJ1-2	TRBV28	TGTGCCAGCACCTCGGCAGGGTACTCCTATGGCTACACCTTC	CASTSAGYSYGYTF
few	TRBD2	TRBJ2-1	TRBV7-3	TGTGCCAGCAGCTTAGAGGGGACTAGCGGGAGGAATGAGCAGTTCTTC	CASSLEGTSGRNEQFF
NA	TRBD2	TRBJ2-1	TRBV6-6	TGTGCCAGCAGTTACATCGGTGGGGAGGGGAATGAGCAGTTCTTC	CASSYIGGEGNEQFF
few	NA	TRBJ2-1	TRBV6-5	TGTGCCAGCAGTTCTTGGACCTCGTTGGGTGAGCAGTTCTTC	CASSSWTSLGEQFF
once	NA	TRBJ2-2	TRBV6-4	TGTGCCAGCAGTGACTCGAGCGAGTTCGGGGAGCTGTTTTTT	CASSDSSEFGELFF
NA	NA	TRBJ2-7	TRBV27	TGTGCCAGCAGTTCAGGGCCAAGCAACGAGCAGTACTTC	CASSSGPSNEQYF
NA	NA	TRBJ1-3	TRBV5-1	TGCGCCAGCACCCTTGACACGGGTTCTGGAAACACCATATATTTT	CASTLDTGSGNTIYF
once	TRBD2	TRBJ2-3	TRBV2	TGTGCCAGCAGTGAACTAGCGGGGGTCCACACACACGATACGCAGTATTTT	CASSELAGVHTHDTQYF
NA	NA	TRBJ2-7	TRBV6-6	TGTGCCAGCAGGTCAGCAGACAGGAAGAACGAGCAGTACTTC	CASRSADRKNEQYF
few	NA	TRBJ1-1	TRBV25-1	TGTGCCAGCAGAAGGGGGAACACTGAAGCTTTCTTT	CASRRGNTEAFF
NA	NA	TRBJ1-1	TRBV5-8	TGTGCCAGCAGCTTCGCGGGGTTGAGAGGGGCGACTGAAGCTTTCTTT	CASSFAGLRGATEAFF
NA	NA	TRBJ2-7	TRBV19	TGTGCCAGTAGTATAGGGCGGGACAATTTATACGAGCAGTACTTC	CASSIGRDNLYEQYF
NA	NA	TRBJ1-5	TRBV19	TGTGCCAGTACCGATAGCTGGAGGGGTGGGAGGGGCAATCAGCCCCAGCATTTT	CASTDSWRGGRGNQPQHF
NA	NA	TRBJ1-6	TRBV11-3	TGTGCCAGCAGCTTAAAGGGCAATTCACCCCTCCACTTT	CASSLKGNSPLHF
few	NA	TRBJ1-2	TRBV6-5	TGTGCCAGCAGTTACTCGATAGGGATTGGTGGCTACACCTTC	CASSYSIGIGGYTF
once	NA	TRBJ1-2	TRBV2	TGTGCCAGCGTAGGGGGAGGGAACTATGGCTACACCTTC	CASVGGGNYGYTF
NA	NA	TRBJ1-4	TRBV2	TGTGCCAGCAGTGAAGGAGGATGGCGCAATGAAAAACTGTTTTTT	CASSEGGWRNEKLFF
NA	TRBD2	TRBJ2-1	TRBV6-5	TGTGCCAGCAGTTACGGGGGGGACCTATACAACGAGCAGTTCTTC	CASSYGGDLYNEQFF
NA	TRBD2	TRBJ2-7	TRBV6-6	TGTGCCAGCAGGCCTACTAGCGGTAGCTACGAGCAGTACTTC	CASRPTSGSYEQYF
few	NA	TRBJ1-2	TRBV28	TGTGCCAGCAGTTACGGGGCCGCAATCACGGCCTCTAGTAGCTACACCTTC	CASSYGAAITASSSYTF
few	TRBD1	TRBJ2-2	TRBV30	TGTGCCTGGAGTCTCGCGACAGGGAGAAACACCGGGGAGCTGTTTTTT	CAWSLATGRNTGELFF
NA	TRBD1	TRBJ1-2	TRBV19	TGTGCCAGTAGTCAAGGGGGCAGGAGCTTCTATGGCTACACCTTC	CASSQGGRSFYGYTF
NA	TRBD1	TRBJ2-7	TRBV9	TGTGCCAGCAGCGTAGATAGGACAGGGAGACCCTACGAGCAGTACTTC	CASSVDRTGRPYEQYF
NA	NA	TRBJ1-3	TRBV5-6	TGTGCCAGCAGTCAGGTCATTGTGAGCACCATATATTTT	CASSQVIVSTIYF
NA	NA	TRBJ2-7	TRBV29-1	TGCAGCGTTGACGGGCAGACCGCCTACGAGCAGTACTTC	CSVDGQTAYEQYF
NA	NA	TRBJ1-2	TRBV14	TGTGCCAGCAGCCAAGATACTGGGGGCGGCTACACCTTC	CASSQDTGGGYTF
NA	NA	TRBJ1-4	TRBV28	TGTGCCAGCAGTTCCCTCCCCGACACCCGGAGGGAAAAACTGTTTTTT	CASSSLPDTRREKLFF
NA	NA	TRBJ1-1	TRBV2	TGTGCCAGCACCGGGCCCACAAAGGGGCTCACTGAAGCTTTCTTT	CASTGPTKGLTEAFF
NA	NA	TRBJ2-7	TRBV28	TGTGCCACTCAGAGTGGATCGGGAGTAAGCTCCTACGAGCAGTACTTC	CATQSGSGVSSYEQYF
NA	TRBD1	TRBJ1-1	TRBV7-9	TGTGCCAGCAGCTTAAGACAGGGGAGCACTGAAGCTTTCTTT	CASSLRQGSTEAFF
NA	NA	TRBJ1-2	TRBV30	TGTGCCTGGAGTGTACGGGGCCAAGCGGCCTCCTGGCGCTATGGCTACACCTTC	CAWSVRGQAASWRYGYTF
NA	TRBD1	TRBJ2-7	TRBV7-8	TGTGCCAGCAGCAATCCGGGACAGGGGGCCTACGAGCAGTACTTC	CASSNPGQGAYEQYF
NA	TRBD1	TRBJ2-3	TRBV5-1	TGCGCCAGCAGCCAAGTGGACAGGGAAGCAGATACGCAGTATTTT	CASSQVDREADTQYF
NA	NA	TRBJ1-1	TRBV4-2	TGTGCCAGCAGCCAAGATGGGGTGAACACTGAAGCTTTCTTT	CASSQDGVNTEAFF